Shown below are 12 T cell receptor beta chains from a single sample sequenced in a study of T cell responses to AZD1222 COVID-19 vaccine. TCRdb keeps only in-frame clones here, not all; method: immunoSEQ multiplex PCR. The table includes approximately 97,000 clones, 84% detected once. Sequencing was performed on peripheral blood, taken on day 0 of AZD1222 vaccination. These receptor sequences come from an adult in good health.

This clone was recorded a few times. The chain has TRBV11-3 and TRBJ2-2; the match to TRBD1 covers 9 bases. The trim removed 7 bases at V and 3 bases at J, leaving 9 bases unmatched. Germline CDR1 and CDR2: SGHNT and YENEEA. The CDR3 spans 16 residues. The chain's CDR3 is CASNGAGTGYTGELFF. For the CDR3, the DNA is TGTGCCAGCAATGGGGCCGGGACAGGGTACACCGGGGAGCTGTTTTTT.

The rearrangement joins TRBV5-1 to TRBJ2-2, with no clear D. Germline loops: CDR1 SGHRS, CDR2 YFSETQ. The CDR3 spans 15 residues. V was cut by 4 bases and J by 0 bases, with 10 bases left in between. CDR3 loop: CASSPAWPNTGELFF. CDR3 sequence (DNA): TGCGCCAGCAGCCCTGCCTGGCCGAACACCGGGGAGCTGTTTTTT.

The chain combines TRBV7-2 with TRBJ1-2, with TRBD1 as a possible D gene (6 bases). The ends were cut back, 5 bases at V and 8 bases at J, with 21 bases in the middle. The CDR3 is 15 residues long. The germline CDR1 and CDR2 sequences are SGHTA and FQGNSA. The DNA of the CDR3 is TGTGCCAGCAGCGAAGGCTCCGGCGGGGGGCAAGGCTACACCTTC. It codes for CASSEGSGGGQGYTF.

The chain employs TRBV7-9 and TRBJ1-4; 10 bases agree with TRBD1. V lost 3 bases, J lost 7 bases, and 8 bases stayed unmatched. CDR1 is SEHNR and CDR2 is FQNEAQ in the germline V gene (reference sequence). The CDR3 spans 16 residues. CDR3 sequence (DNA): TGTGCCAGCAGCTTTCTACGGACAGGGGGTTTTGAAAAACTGTTTTTT. Protein sequence: CASSFLRTGGFEKLFF.

This clone was seen only once. This chain joins TRBV11-3 and TRBJ2-3; the match to TRBD2 covers 14 bases. Germline CDR1 SGHNT, CDR2 YENEEA. With 1 base clipped from V and 4 bases from J, the junction kept 4 bases outside the gene matches. The CDR3 spans 17 residues. For the CDR3, the DNA is TGTGCCAGCAGCTTAGGACTAGCGGGGGGGCCTGCAGATACGCAGTATTTT. Protein product: CASSLGLAGGPADTQYF.

The sample holds a few counts of this clone. This chain uses TRBV7-2 with TRBJ1-4; 10 positions agree with TRBD1. Germline loops: CDR1 SGHTA, CDR2 FQGNSA. J gave up 9 bases and V 6 bases, and 7 bases lay outside the gene matches. This CDR3 is built from 14 residues. DNA of the CDR3: TGTGCCAGCAGTCCGGGACAGGGGAGGAAAAAACTGTTTTTT. This sequence encodes CASSPGQGRKKLFF.

The chain employs TRBV29-1 and TRBJ2-7, with D possibly being TRBD2 (5 bases). Germline lookup yields CDR1 SQVTM and CDR2 ANQGSEA. This CDR3 spans 13 amino acids. V was trimmed by 0 bases and J by 1 base, leaving 7 bases between them. CDR3 amino acids: CSVEDRGSYEQYF. As DNA, the CDR3 is TGCAGCGTTGAAGATCGGGGTTCCTACGAGCAGTACTTC.

The rearrangement links TRBV19 to TRBJ1-1; D uncertain. V was clipped by 5 bases and J by 7 bases, with 17 bases between them. The CDR3 totals 14 residues. Germline V lookup: CDR1 LNHDA, CDR2 SQIVND (reference sequence). CDR3 nucleotide sequence: TGTGCCAGTAGTCCTGATCGTACGGCGGGTGAAGCTTTCTTT. Its protein is CASSPDRTAGEAFF.

The rearrangement uses TRBV5-1 and TRBJ2-7; D gene uncertain. Trimming shortened V by 0 bases and J by 0 bases, and 13 bases separated the two germline ends. From germline, CDR1 is SGHRS and CDR2 YFSETQ. The CDR3 is 16 amino acids. The CDR3 here is CASSLGHLQSSYEQYF. The CDR3 DNA sequence: TGCGCCAGCAGCTTGGGCCATTTGCAGAGCTCCTACGAGCAGTACTTC.

This rearrangement joins TRBV7-2 to TRBJ1-2; D is perhaps TRBD1 (5 bases). This CDR3 is 15 amino acids long. Germline V gene lookup returns CDR1 SGHTA and CDR2 FQGNSA. V dropped 0 bases and J dropped 5 bases, with 13 bases sitting between them. CDR3 nucleotides: TGTGCCAGCAGCTTAGCATCAGGGCCGGGTTATGGCTACACCTTC. Amino acids: CASSLASGPGYGYTF.

The chain uses TRBV7-2 and TRBJ2-1; 16 bases are a match to TRBD2. V was clipped by 5 bases and J by 1 base; unmatched bases: 8. CDR3 length: 19 amino acids. Per germline, CDR1 SGHTA and CDR2 FQGNSA. This chain's CDR3 is CASSRGTSGRAVSYNEQFF. The CDR3 DNA sequence: TGTGCCAGCAGCCGGGGGACTAGCGGGAGGGCCGTTTCCTACAATGAGCAGTTCTTC.

The J gene is TRBJ2-2, the V gene TRBV5-4; 10 bases agree with TRBD2. Trimming removed 4 bases from V and 6 bases from J; junction bases left unmatched: 9. Germline V CDR1 and CDR2: SGHNT, YYREEE (reference sequence). CDR3 length: 16 residues. The CDR3 is CASSPSLAGVSGELFF. DNA of the CDR3: TGTGCCAGCAGCCCATCTCTAGCGGGAGTTTCCGGGGAGCTGTTTTTT.